Sequencing of this TCR beta chain was carried out in a study of neurological immune-mediated disorders. Every sequencing run gave over 190 million TCR-beta sequences, taken from 15-18 subjects. TCRdb independently ran MiXCR on the 5' RACE reads; one entry per CDR3 protein. The table lists 30,000 to 35,000 distinct CDR3 sequences, over 3.5% of them singletons. The CDR3 runs to 16 residues. Trimming cost V 4 bases and J 5 bases, with 20 bases left between them. Germline assignment: CDR1 MGHRA and CDR2 YSYEKL. Sorted libraries were derived from approximately 1 million CD4+ or CD8+ T cells. Study-wide points: Whereas HTLV-1-associated myelopathy showed the most TCR clonal expansion, multiple sclerosis showed the least, with levels below those of healthy controls. No sharing of CDR3 amino acid sequences was observed among expanded clones across subjects, suggesting private repertoires in all groups.

This clonotype was found many times. Its cognate antigen is unknown. Sequences were obtained from CD4+ T cells from blood. This clonotype originated in a woman in her thirties or forties in good health. The chain has TRBV4-1 and TRBJ1-1, with TRBD1 as a possible D gene (6 bases). The CDR3 loop reads CASSPPPGQMWTEAFF. The CDR3 nucleotides read TGCGCCAGCAGCCCCCCCCCCGGACAGATGTGGACTGAAGCTTTCTTT.